This T cell receptor (beta chain) is from a study of cytomegalovirus exposure and HLA in healthy donors. Use of 60 Vbeta and 13 Jbeta primers characterized the PCR. Generated by immunoSEQ multiplex PCR, the TCRdb table keeps only in-frame clones and is missing some. The sample lists about 170,000 clones; about 75% were seen once. V dropped 5 bases and J dropped 0 bases, with 12 bases sitting between them. CDR3 length: 15 residues. Per germline, CDR1 PRHDT and CDR2 FYEKMQ (reference sequence). The TCR originated in a man aged 35 to 55 in good health and CMV-seropositive. The rearrangement uses TRBV13 and TRBJ2-3; the D gene is possibly TRBD2 (5 bases). Sequencing was carried out using PBMCs. The CDR3 nucleotides are TGTGCCAGCAGCCAACGGACTGCCAGCACAGATACGCAGTATTTT. This gives the protein CASSQRTASTDTQYF.